This T cell receptor beta chain was captured in a study of blood T cell repertoires in COVID-19. Study-wide background: There were acute and convalescent COVID-19 samples, and they came from the United States, Italy and Spain. Sample material is recorded as cDNA or gDNA derived from T cells, B-cell-depleted T cells, or PBMCs.

As originally analysed: Reference gene primer amplification gave estimated nucleated cell counts. The assay was immunoSEQ multiplex PCR, and TCRdb's table has in-frame clones only and misses some. V, J and clone size were drawn from that table, and D and trimming were deduced from the DNA. The sample contains about 210,000 clones, 70% to 90% of which appear only once. Germline V gene lookup returns CDR1 MNHNS and CDR2 SASEGT. The CDR3 runs 16 residues. The V and J ends lost 0 bases and 0 bases respectively, with 12 bases between them. Sequenced material: peripheral blood. V usage is TRBV6-1 and J usage is TRBJ2-7; possibly TRBD2 for D (5 bases). This sequence was found in a woman between 45 and 65 years old with active or convalescent COVID-19. The CDR3 bases are TGTGCCAGCAGTGAAGCCCTAGCAGATAGCTCCTACGAGCAGTACGTC. Its translation: CASSEALADSSYEQYV.